These T cell receptor beta chains were read from a single sample in a study of blood T cell repertoires in COVID-19. Repertoires were generated with immunoSEQ multiplex PCR, while TCRdb's copy carries only in-frame clones and drops some. This sample has tens of thousands of clones; 85% occur once, and the top ten carry around 18%. Material: peripheral blood. These TCRs come from a human donor in a cohort sampled during active COVID-19. CDR3s include the opening cysteine and the closing phenylalanine or tryptophan. Each record gives: J gene, V gene, D gene, clone size, CDR3 DNA, CDR3 protein. The D gene is left open where the match is weak. Some rows have no size entry. The others give once, few or many, or a class for an expanded clone.

>TRBJ1-4|TRBV5-5|NA|few
TGTGCCAGCAGCTTAATCGGGGAAGAAAAACTGTTTTTT
CASSLIGEEKLFF
>TRBJ2-4|TRBV12-3/TRBV12-4|NA|NA
TGTGCCAGCAGTTCTCTACTAATTCAGTACTTC
CASSSLLIQYF
>TRBJ2-1|TRBV19|NA|once
TGTGCCAGTAGTATCGAGGGAGAGTCCTACAATGAGCAGTTCTTC
CASSIEGESYNEQFF
>TRBJ1-2|TRBV5-5|NA|NA
TGTGCCAGCAGCTCGGAGCGTGGGGGGAAGGACTATGGCTACACCTTC
CASSSERGGKDYGYTF
>TRBJ2-5|TRBV9|NA|NA
TGTGCCAGCAGCGTAGAGGGACTTACGAAAGGGGAGACCCAGTACTTC
CASSVEGLTKGETQYF
>TRBJ1-2|TRBV6-1|NA|NA
TGTGCCAGCAGTGAGTCCCTGGGCTACACCTTC
CASSESLGYTF
>TRBJ2-1|TRBV3-1/TRBV3-2|NA|NA
TGTGCCAGCAGCCTGGGTGAGGAGAGCTCCTACAATGAGCAGTTCTTC
CASSLGEESSYNEQFF
>TRBJ2-3|TRBV18|TRBD2|once
TGTGCCAGCTCACCACAAACTAAGCAGCGGGGGGGCACAGATACGCAGTATTTT
CASSPQTKQRGGTDTQYF
>TRBJ1-1|TRBV7-9|NA|NA
TGTGCCAGCAGCCCGGGGAGCGGGTTGGGGATGAACACTGAAGCTTTCTTT
CASSPGSGLGMNTEAFF
>TRBJ2-5|TRBV7-2|TRBD2|NA
TGTGCCAGCAGCTTGCAGCGACTAGCGGGGAAAGAGACCCAGTACTTC
CASSLQRLAGKETQYF
>TRBJ1-5|TRBV11-2|NA|NA
TGTGCCAGCAGCTTAGATCGAGGTCAGCCCCAGCATTTT
CASSLDRGQPQHF
>TRBJ2-3|TRBV15|TRBD1|NA
TGTGCCACCAGCGTACGGACAGGGGGAATTGGTACAGATACGCAGTATTTT
CATSVRTGGIGTDTQYF
>TRBJ2-5|TRBV7-2|TRBD2|NA
TGTGCCAGCAGCTTAGCCTACGGGACTAGCGGTATTGAGACCCAGTACTTC
CASSLAYGTSGIETQYF
>TRBJ2-3|TRBV7-3|NA|NA
TGTGCCAGCAGCTTAAATGGCGGTACGCAGTATTTT
CASSLNGGTQYF
>TRBJ2-3|TRBV30|TRBD2|few
TGTGCCTGGAGGGTTACGGGGGGGAAGGATACGCAGTATTTT
CAWRVTGGKDTQYF
>TRBJ1-5|TRBV15|NA|NA
TGTGCCACCAGCAGATCGACAGGACGGGGCAATCAGCCCCAGCATTTT
CATSRSTGRGNQPQHF
>TRBJ2-7|TRBV11-2|NA|NA
TGTGCCAGCAGCTCCCAGGTGAGGGCCGAGCAGTACTTC
CASSSQVRAEQYF
>TRBJ1-2|TRBV19|NA|NA
TGTGCCAGTATCGGGCAGGGAAGAAATGGCTACACCTTC
CASIGQGRNGYTF
>TRBJ1-2|TRBV19|NA|once
TGTGCCAGTAGTATAGCCCTAGGGGCAGACTATGGCTACACCTTC
CASSIALGADYGYTF
>TRBJ2-7|TRBV5-1|NA|NA
TGCGCCAGCAGACACGCTAGCTCCTACGAGCAGTACTTC
CASRHASSYEQYF
>TRBJ1-2|TRBV11-3|NA|NA
TGTGCCAGCAGCTTAGGGGCGGGCGGCGGCTACACCTTC
CASSLGAGGGYTF